The subject of this entry is one TCR beta chain. This clonotype was picked up many times. This clone's antigen is unknown. Base qualities are not recorded, but no much larger clone differs from it by a single base. This sample is part of a study of T cells in Graves' hyperthyroidism and ophthalmopathy (dated by TCRdb to between 2018 and 2021). For the wider study: Peripheral blood was sampled at the time of initial diagnosis, prior to any treatment. To identify distinguishing TCR V-J signatures, a discovery cohort of some 99 patients was used, comprising 43 with Graves' ophthalmopathy and around 60 with stable Graves' hyperthyroidism. Prospective prediction of ophthalmopathy was tested in an independent validation cohort consisting of some 19 hyperthyroidism patients and 15 or so patients who later progressed to ophthalmopathy. For training and testing, the 80 to 100 patients in the discovery cohort were randomly divided in a 7:3 ratio. Thyroid tissue and blood T-cell repertoires from roughly 6 Graves' hyperthyroidism patients were also compared in the study. After blood sampling, hyperthyroidism patients were treated with methimazole at a starting dose of 30 mg daily, and ophthalmopathy patients were treated with high-dose intravenous methylprednisolone. The paper describes TCR Vbeta CDR3 sequencing of about 140 peripheral blood samples, made up of some 42 ophthalmopathy patients, more than 70 hyperthyroidism patients and some 17 progressor patients.

The full study reports these points: During validation, the model predicted progression to ophthalmopathy a median of roughly 7.1 months ahead of onset, with almost 71% sensitivity and about 72% specificity. No statistical method was used to set the sample size in advance, and investigators knew the group allocation. A model built on a 13 V-J signature distinguished ophthalmopathy from stable hyperthyroidism, reaching about 88% sensitivity and approximately 81% specificity in cross-validation and 80%/75% in testing. Most expanded thyroid clonotypes (frequency above 0.001) were also detected in blood, a finding suggesting that blood repertoires may reflect thyroid immune responses.

A patient counted as having stable Graves' hyperthyroidism if no progression to ophthalmopathy occurred over 18 months of follow-up. Hyperthyroidism patients were newly diagnosed, with disease duration under 2 months, and aged 18 to 65 years. Exclusion was applied to patients with uncontrolled infections, other autoimmune diseases, pregnancy or lactation. Diagnoses were established on the basis of clinical symptoms, serum thyroxine and TRAb, thyroid ultrasound, and orbital computed tomography. PBMCs were isolated from 10 ml of fresh peripheral blood by Ficoll-Paque density gradient centrifugation. Trizol reagent was used to extract total RNA, and RNA quality was then checked on an Agilent 2100 Bioanalyzer. TCR beta CDR3 regions were amplified from RNA transcripts. The first round of RT-PCR for the TCR CDR3 was performed with the HTBI primer set and the Qiagen OneStep RT-PCR kit. A second multiplex PCR round built the libraries, followed by size selection and purification. Paired-end sequencing of the libraries was performed with 100 bp reads on an Illumina HiSeq2000. In the authors' own workflow: Raw data were processed with SOAPnuke, discarding reads with adapters, uncalled bases, mean Phred below 15, or no exact constant-primer or identifier match. High-quality paired reads were merged with COPE v1.2.5, and unique nucleotide sequences were defined as clonotypes. MiTCR v1.1 was used to align the clonotypes against IMGT TRBV, TRBD and TRBJ reference segments. Analysis was restricted to V-J combinations with a frequency above 0.0001, which covered 98% to 99.2% of repertoires. A TCS score was defined as the ratio between F50 (clonal expansion) and ExV (chaos), using BLOSUM62-based TCRdist between CDR3 peptides within each V-J. Welch's t-statistics and random forest reduced around 510 V-J features to about 13, which were used in a naive Bayes classifier (R e1071). The public reads were reprocessed in TCRdb via fastp at Q25 and MiXCR, keeping in-frame beta chains. Each entry merges the rows of one CDR3 protein and shows their most common DNA and genes. TCRdb's processing, not the study's, gives the V and J calls here. The sample contains about 570,000 distinct CDR3 sequences, approximately 14% of them found a single time. The ten largest clones take up more than 11% of the sample.

Including the terminal cysteine and phenylalanine, the CDR3 comprises 13 residues. The retained sequence is limited to the CDR3, 39 bases, with the frame set at the first base. A distance of 7 bases separates the germline ends of V and J, which lose 1 base and 4 bases respectively. The sequenced sample was blood. The chain links TRBV12-3 or TRBV12-4 with TRBJ2-5, with the D gene uncertain. The sequence was collected from a woman between 40 and 55 years old with Graves' hyperthyroidism. Here the CDR3 is given as CASSLDMRETQYF. The nucleotide sequence is given as TGTGCCAGCAGTTTAGATATGCGAGAGACCCAGTACTTC.